The clone carrying this TCR beta chain was counted ten times or more. The data belong to a study of molecular identifiers for immune sequencing clone quantification. Using a CD8+CD4-CCR7+CD45RA+ phenotype, naive CD8 T cells were sorted. For bulk TCR libraries, previously described methods and listed TCR primers were used. MiXCR, applied by TCRdb to the PCR reads, yields one record per CDR3 protein. The sample has 40,000 to 45,000 distinct CDR3 sequences; 15% to 20% are singletons. Germline CDR1 reads DFQATT; CDR2 reads SNEGSKA (reference sequence). The CDR3 runs 13 residues. This receptor was identified in a human donor in good health. Some libraries in this study had Jurkat cell RNA spiked in. V is TRBV20-1 and J is TRBJ1-1; perhaps TRBD1 as D (6 bases). Sequencing was carried out using naive CD8+ T cells from blood, with Jurkat cell RNA spiked in. Subset in this sample: FACS-sorted CD8+CD4-CCR7+CD45RA+ naive T cells. This CDR3 is CATQGRGNTEAFF. Here the CDR3 DNA reads TGCGCAACTCAGGGGAGGGGGAACACTGAAGCTTTCTTT.